This passage covers 10 T cell receptor beta chains from one sample sequenced in a study of OX40 agonist ivuxolimab in advanced cancers. Profiling relied on immunoSEQ multiplex PCR, and the TCRdb table lists in-frame clones only, not all of them. The sample yields some 50,000 clones, approximately 87% seen once. The sample here was CD4+ or CD8+ T cells sorted from blood, taken in a trial of the OX40 agonist ivuxolimab. The receptor set was obtained from an adult with an advanced solid tumor such as melanoma, head and neck, liver or kidney cancer.

The V call is TRBV6-6, the J call TRBJ2-5, with D perhaps being TRBD1 or TRBD2 (5 bases each). Germline CDR1 MNHNY, CDR2 SVGAGI (reference sequence). The V gene lost 8 bases and the J gene lost 5 bases, with 15 bases spanning the gap. CDR3 length: 13 residues. The CDR3 protein is CASSTGRKETQYF. The CDR3, as DNA: TGTGCCAGCTCAACGGGACGAAAGGAGACCCAGTACTTC.

This chain's CDR3 is CASSGGVAGFTDTQYF. The CDR3 region has the DNA TGTGCCAGTAGCGGGGGGGTAGCGGGCTTCACAGATACGCAGTATTTT. This chain joins TRBV19 and TRBJ2-3, with TRBD2 matching over 8 bases. J was trimmed by 2 bases and V by 6 bases; bases with no gene match: 10. CDR3 length: 16 residues. Germline CDR1 LNHDA, CDR2 SQIVND (reference sequence).

The chain uses TRBV11-2 and TRBJ2-1, with 7 nucleotides matching TRBD2. From germline, CDR1 is SGHAT and CDR2 FQNNGV. The trim removed 0 bases at V and 4 bases at J, leaving 6 bases unmatched. The CDR3 covers 16 residues. The CDR3 sequence: CASSLDPAGTYNEQFF. CDR3 DNA sequence: TGTGCCAGCAGCTTAGATCCAGCGGGAACTTACAATGAGCAGTTCTTC.

The J gene is TRBJ1-1, the V gene TRBV28, with D unclear. Between the trimmed V and J ends, which lost 7 bases and 1 base, there was a span of 4 bases. Germline CDR1 and CDR2: MDHEN and SYDVKM. The CDR3 has 11 amino acids. DNA of the CDR3: TGTGCCAGCACCCAGAACACTGAAGCTTTCTTT. This sequence encodes CASTQNTEAFF.

The gene calls are TRBV7-2 and TRBJ2-3; D is unclear. From germline, CDR1 is SGHTA and CDR2 FQGNSA. Trimming stripped 5 bases from V and 0 bases from J, with 12 bases between. The length of the CDR3 is 15 residues. In nucleotides, the CDR3 is TGTGCCAGCAGCCTTACCCAGGATAGCACAGATACGCAGTATTTT. Protein sequence: CASSLTQDSTDTQYF.

Regarding this clone: Other nucleotide sequences from this sample produce the same CDR3. V and J are TRBV10-3 and TRBJ1-1; D perhaps matches TRBD1 (5 bases). Germline CDR1 ENHRY, CDR2 SYGVKD. Trimming removed 3 bases from V and 1 base from J, with 9 bases in between. The CDR3 is 14 residues long. CDR3 in DNA: TGTGCCATCAGTGATGGCAGGGCGAACACTGAAGCTTTCTTT. Amino acid sequence: CAISDGRANTEAFF.

The gene calls are TRBV7-2 and TRBJ2-5, with 8 bases fitting TRBD2. Germline CDR1 and CDR2: SGHTA and FQGNSA. CDR3 length: 14 residues. The trim removed 2 bases at V and 5 bases at J, leaving 4 bases unmatched. The CDR3 nucleotides read TGTGCCAGCAGCTTATTCGGGGGGGCGGAGACCCAGTACTTC. This translates into CASSLFGGAETQYF. Together with reference TRBV7-2 and TRBJ2-5, the CDR3 gives the full variable domain: GAGVSQSPSNKVTEKGKDVELRCDPISGHTALYWYRQSLGQGLEFLIYFQGNSAPDKSGLPSDRFSAERTGGSVSTLTIQRTQQEDSAVYLCASSLFGGAETQYFGPGTRLLVL.

The chain recombines TRBV9 with TRBJ2-2; the D gene is possibly TRBD1 (6 bases). The CDR3 covers 14 residues. Germline V gives CDR1 SGDLS, CDR2 YYNGEE. The V and J ends lost 4 bases and 4 bases respectively, with 11 bases between them. The CDR3 DNA reads as TGTGCCAGCAGCTCAGGACAGCCCACCGGGGAGCTGTTTTTT. It codes for CASSSGQPTGELFF.

In this sample, this clone turned up a few times. The V call is TRBV30, the J call TRBJ1-2; D unclear. Trimming removed 2 bases at V and 0 bases at J, with 16 bases between. Germline loops: CDR1 GTSNPN, CDR2 SVGIG (reference sequence). The CDR3 has 16 amino acids. CDR3 sequence reads: CAWSRTYLGSNYGYTF. CDR3 in DNA: TGTGCCTGGAGTCGGACGTACCTGGGATCTAACTATGGCTACACCTTC.

This sequence joins TRBV6-6 and TRBJ2-7, with D hard to call. The V gene's germline CDR1 is MNHNY and CDR2 SVGAGI (reference sequence). CDR3 length equals 12 residues. With 6 bases removed from V and 2 bases from J, the gap between germline ends came to 8 bases. CDR3 bases: TGTGCCAGCAGCCGAGGTGCCTACGAGCAGTACTTC. Amino acids: CASSRGAYEQYF.